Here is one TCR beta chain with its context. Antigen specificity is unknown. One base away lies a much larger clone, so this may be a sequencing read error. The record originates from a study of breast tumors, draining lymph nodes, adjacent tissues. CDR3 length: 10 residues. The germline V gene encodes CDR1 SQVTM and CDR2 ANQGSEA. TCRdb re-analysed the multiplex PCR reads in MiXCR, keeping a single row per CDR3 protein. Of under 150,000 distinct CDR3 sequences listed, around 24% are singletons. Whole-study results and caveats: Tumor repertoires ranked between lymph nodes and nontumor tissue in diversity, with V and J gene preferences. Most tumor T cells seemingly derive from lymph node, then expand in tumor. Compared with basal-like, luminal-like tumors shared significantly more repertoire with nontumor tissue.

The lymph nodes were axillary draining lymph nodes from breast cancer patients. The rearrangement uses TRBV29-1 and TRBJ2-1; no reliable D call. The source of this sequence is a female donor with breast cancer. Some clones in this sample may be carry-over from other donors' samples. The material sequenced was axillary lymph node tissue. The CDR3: CSVERIERFF. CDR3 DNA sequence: TGCAGCGTTGAGCGGATTGAGCGGTTCTTC.